This T cell receptor (beta chain) is drawn from a study of blood T cells in healthy people across ages. Combining a sample-barcoded 5' primer with a J-beta primer mix, a second PCR ran for roughly 7 to 12 cycles. Each CDR3 protein is one row after TCRdb ran MiXCR on the 5' RACE reads. Seen here are fewer than 1.5 million distinct CDR3 sequences, roughly 40% observed once, and the top ten hold 7.9%. As regards this clonotype: Its antigen is not identified.

Study results and caveats: Lack of knowledge of donor CMV status possibly confounded expanded clonotype changes.

Per the germline V gene, CDR1 is SNHLY and CDR2 is FYNNEI. J lost 14 bases, V lost 1 base, and 4 bases had no gene match. The CDR3 has 12 amino acids. This chain links TRBV2 with TRBJ2-1; 8 bases are a match to TRBD1. Sequenced input: blood. This receptor was taken from a woman younger than 35 in good health. In DNA form, the CDR3 reads TGTGCCAGCAGTGAAGACAGGGGGACGAAGTTCTTC. Its translation: CASSEDRGTKFF.